This is a list of T cell receptor beta chains from one sample in a study of blood T cell repertoires in COVID-19. Sequencing used immunoSEQ multiplex PCR; TCRdb keeps in-frame clones, though not all of them. This table holds roughly 450,000 clones, roughly 91% found once. Input material: PBMCs or T cells enriched from blood (not recorded which). Receptor source: a man between 18 and 35 years old who had recovered from COVID-19. CDR3s include the opening cysteine and the closing phenylalanine or tryptophan. The D gene is left open where the match is weak. A clone size is listed for some rows: how often the clone was seen (once, few, many), or a class if it is expanded.

CDR3 length: 15; clone size: NA; D gene: NA; J gene: TRBJ2-5; V gene: TRBV6-5; CDR3 protein: CASSRMAGRGETQYF; CDR3 DNA: TGTGCCAGCAGTCGTATGGCAGGTCGGGGGGAGACCCAGTACTTC
CDR3 length: 15; clone size: NA; D gene: TRBD1; J gene: TRBJ2-7; V gene: TRBV18; CDR3 protein: CASSPTGQGSREQYF; CDR3 DNA: TGTGCCAGCTCCCCTACGGGACAGGGGTCCCGCGAGCAGTACTTC
CDR3 length: 13; clone size: NA; D gene: NA; J gene: TRBJ2-5; V gene: TRBV7-6; CDR3 protein: CASSSPDSRAQYF; CDR3 DNA: TGTGCCAGCAGCTCCCCGGACAGTCGGGCCCAGTACTTC
CDR3 length: 14; clone size: NA; D gene: NA; J gene: TRBJ1-2; V gene: TRBV29-1; CDR3 protein: CSVTPRDSNYGYTF; CDR3 DNA: TGCAGCGTGACCCCCCGGGACTCTAACTATGGCTACACCTTC
CDR3 length: 13; clone size: NA; D gene: NA; J gene: TRBJ2-7; V gene: TRBV28; CDR3 protein: CASSFAGYYEQYF; CDR3 DNA: TGTGCCAGCAGTTTCGCAGGGTACTACGAGCAGTACTTC
CDR3 length: 13; clone size: NA; D gene: NA; J gene: TRBJ1-1; V gene: TRBV2; CDR3 protein: CASSEDIYTEAFF; CDR3 DNA: TGTGCCAGCAGCGAAGACATTTACACTGAAGCTTTCTTT
CDR3 length: 15; clone size: NA; D gene: TRBD1; J gene: TRBJ1-5; V gene: TRBV13; CDR3 protein: CASSSGQSQNQPQHF; CDR3 DNA: TGTGCCAGCAGCTCGGGACAGTCCCAGAATCAGCCCCAGCATTTT
CDR3 length: 17; clone size: NA; D gene: NA; J gene: TRBJ1-3; V gene: TRBV9; CDR3 protein: CASSPRWGLDSGNTIYF; CDR3 DNA: TGTGCCAGCAGCCCGAGATGGGGGCTAGACTCTGGAAACACCATATATTTT
CDR3 length: 14; clone size: NA; D gene: NA; J gene: TRBJ2-2; V gene: TRBV2; CDR3 protein: CASKGGPGTGELFF; CDR3 DNA: TGTGCCAGCAAAGGAGGCCCAGGCACCGGGGAGCTGTTTTTT
CDR3 length: 11; clone size: NA; D gene: NA; J gene: TRBJ2-5; V gene: TRBV28; CDR3 protein: CASNYRWTQYF; CDR3 DNA: TGTGCCAGCAACTATAGATGGACCCAGTACTTC
CDR3 length: 13; clone size: NA; D gene: NA; J gene: TRBJ1-2; V gene: TRBV6-5; CDR3 protein: CASTPRTYYGYTF; CDR3 DNA: TGTGCCAGCACCCCCAGGACTTACTATGGCTACACCTTC
CDR3 length: 13; clone size: NA; D gene: TRBD1; J gene: TRBJ1-1; V gene: TRBV19; CDR3 protein: CASSIRQGTEAFF; CDR3 DNA: TGTGCCAGTAGTATCCGACAGGGCACTGAAGCTTTCTTT
CDR3 length: 16; clone size: NA; D gene: TRBD2; J gene: TRBJ2-2; V gene: TRBV9; CDR3 protein: CASSAGLAEPTGELFF; CDR3 DNA: TGTGCCAGCAGCGCCGGACTAGCGGAACCCACCGGGGAGCTGTTTTTT
CDR3 length: 15; clone size: NA; D gene: NA; J gene: TRBJ2-1; V gene: TRBV18; CDR3 protein: CASSPLTGSYNEQFF; CDR3 DNA: TGTGCCAGCTCACCACTAACAGGCTCCTACAATGAGCAGTTCTTC
CDR3 length: 12; clone size: NA; D gene: NA; J gene: TRBJ2-1; V gene: TRBV6-2/TRBV6-3; CDR3 protein: CASSYRENEQFF; CDR3 DNA: TGTGCCAGCAGTTACCGGGAAAATGAGCAGTTCTTC
CDR3 length: 14; clone size: NA; D gene: TRBD1; J gene: TRBJ2-1; V gene: TRBV27; CDR3 protein: CASSLEGTVNEQFF; CDR3 DNA: TGTGCCAGCAGTTTAGAGGGGACAGTAAATGAGCAGTTCTTC
CDR3 length: 13; clone size: NA; D gene: NA; J gene: TRBJ1-1; V gene: TRBV9; CDR3 protein: CASRPGPPGDAFF; CDR3 DNA: TGTGCCAGCAGGCCAGGCCCTCCCGGGGATGCTTTCTTT
CDR3 length: 16; clone size: NA; D gene: TRBD1; J gene: TRBJ1-2; V gene: TRBV10-3; CDR3 protein: CAISGGQGANDYGYTF; CDR3 DNA: TGTGCCATCAGTGGTGGTCAGGGGGCGAACGACTATGGCTACACCTTC
CDR3 length: 16; clone size: NA; D gene: TRBD2; J gene: TRBJ2-2; V gene: TRBV4-1; CDR3 protein: CASSHTGTSGTGELFF; CDR3 DNA: TGCGCCAGCAGCCATACCGGGACTAGCGGTACCGGGGAGCTGTTTTTT
CDR3 length: 13; clone size: NA; D gene: NA; J gene: TRBJ1-2; V gene: TRBV7-9; CDR3 protein: CASSPQDFYGYTF; CDR3 DNA: TGTGCCAGCAGCCCCCAGGATTTCTATGGCTACACCTTC
CDR3 length: 14; clone size: NA; D gene: NA; J gene: TRBJ2-7; V gene: TRBV6-1; CDR3 protein: CASSESRATYEQYF; CDR3 DNA: TGTGCCAGCAGTGAATCGCGGGCCACCTACGAGCAGTACTTC
CDR3 length: 13; clone size: once; D gene: NA; J gene: TRBJ2-2; V gene: TRBV4-2; CDR3 protein: CASSQAGPGELFF; CDR3 DNA: TGTGCCAGCAGCCAAGCAGGGCCCGGGGAGCTGTTTTTT
CDR3 length: 13; clone size: NA; D gene: NA; J gene: TRBJ1-5; V gene: TRBV28; CDR3 protein: CASRGRGEQPQHF; CDR3 DNA: TGTGCCAGCAGGGGGCGAGGAGAGCAGCCCCAGCATTTT
CDR3 length: 12; clone size: NA; D gene: NA; J gene: TRBJ2-7; V gene: TRBV30; CDR3 protein: CAWSSGRRRQYF; CDR3 DNA: TGTGCCTGGAGTTCGGGTCGGAGAAGACAGTACTTC
CDR3 length: 15; clone size: NA; D gene: NA; J gene: TRBJ1-1; V gene: TRBV7-9; CDR3 protein: CASSPPGQPNTEAFF; CDR3 DNA: TGTGCCAGCAGCCCCCCTGGCCAACCCAACACTGAAGCTTTCTTT
CDR3 length: 15; clone size: NA; D gene: NA; J gene: TRBJ1-2; V gene: TRBV9; CDR3 protein: CASSVAPVGVNGYTF; CDR3 DNA: TGTGCCAGCAGCGTAGCTCCAGTCGGGGTGAATGGCTACACCTTC
CDR3 length: 15; clone size: NA; D gene: TRBD1; J gene: TRBJ1-1; V gene: TRBV7-8; CDR3 protein: CASSLGTGAGTAAFF; CDR3 DNA: TGTGCCAGCAGTCTTGGGACAGGGGCGGGTACGGCAGCTTTCTTT